This T cell receptor beta chain was obtained from a study of cytomegalovirus exposure and HLA in healthy donors. Whole-study context: The roughly 120 validation repertoires and the roughly 690 first-cohort repertoires shared a platform, a later analysis reported. Study outcomes and limitations: It was around 160 TCR beta chains that were listed as cytomegalovirus-associated. Reports credit the classifier with highly specific, highly sensitive diagnosis of cytomegalovirus status.

A remark on this clone: The antigen is undetermined.

The donors were in the roughly 110-subject validation cohort, distinct from the approximately 730-subject first cohort. Generated by immunoSEQ multiplex PCR, the TCRdb table keeps only in-frame clones and is missing some. This table holds fewer than 90,000 clones, 84% found once. The V segment lost 1 base and the J segment 0 bases; nucleotides outside the gene matches: 8. Germline values: CDR1 LGHNA, CDR2 YNFKEQ. The CDR3 consists of 17 residues. This TCR was sampled from a woman between 18 and 29 years old in good health and CMV-seropositive. The rearrangement joins TRBV4-2 to TRBJ1-2, with 7 bases that match TRBD1. Specimen: PBMCs. The CDR3 protein is CASSQVDRRGSNYGYTF. The CDR3 coding sequence is TGTGCCAGCAGCCAAGTGGACAGGAGAGGGTCTAACTATGGCTACACCTTC.